This TCR beta chain came from a study of OX40 agonist ivuxolimab in advanced cancers. With regard to the full study: Ivuxolimab was an agonistic, fully human IgG2 monoclonal antibody directed against OX40 (CD134), a costimulatory receptor. Intravenous ivuxolimab was administered to patients every 2 weeks at six dose levels: 0.01, 0.1, 0.3, 1.5, 3 and 10 mg/kg. Of the approximately 50 dose-escalation patients, hepatocellular carcinoma was present in roughly 19, melanoma in approximately 15, renal cell carcinoma in 9 and head and neck cancer in 9. In the dose-escalation cohort, 75% to 90% of patients were male, and the mean age was 60 years with a range of about 23 to 79. Patients were allowed to have had prior anti-PD-1, anti-PD-L1 or anti-CTLA-4 therapy, and around 40% of the dose-escalation patients had previously received checkpoint inhibitors. Partial responses occurred in three dose-escalation patients: two with cutaneous melanoma and one with hepatocellular carcinoma. The point of sequencing TCRbeta in the periphery was to test whether ivuxolimab changed TCR sequence diversity and drove clonal T-cell expansion. The paper covers the monotherapy dose-escalation part of the phase I ivuxolimab trial, which included N = 52 patients.

The trial excluded patients who had a history of autoimmune disease or who were on systemic immunosuppression. Peripheral blood for TCR sequencing was drawn from every dose cohort at baseline, at cycle 4 day 1 and at cycle 7 day 1. Samples were obtained from an open-label, multicenter, first-in-human phase I dose-escalation trial of ivuxolimab. Adults with locally advanced or metastatic head and neck squamous cell, hepatocellular, melanoma or renal cell carcinoma were enrolled in the trial. Before TCR sequencing, CD4+ T cells and CD8+ T cells from peripheral blood were sorted into separate populations. The full study reports these points: Antigen specificity was not determined for the clonally expanded peripheral T cells. Low levels of normalized T-cell clonal expansion were also seen in some patients who did not respond. On average, CD8+ T cells showed more expanded clones than CD4+ T cells after ivuxolimab. At doses of 0.1 to 3.0 mg/kg, clonal expansion of both CD4+ and CD8+ T cells in blood was seen between baseline and week 6. In the 0.1-3.0 mg/kg groups, partial responders had among the lowest normalized peripheral clonal expansion, particularly in CD8+ T cells.

Looking up the germline V gene (reference sequence) yields CDR1 SEHNR and CDR2 FQNEAQ. Counted from cysteine to phenylalanine, this CDR3 has 16 amino acids. The sequence is cut down to CDR3 DNA, 48 bases in frame from base 1. V is cut by 8 bases and J by 4 bases, and the space between the germline ends is 22 bases. Genomic DNA was extracted from sorted cells for sequencing of the TCRbeta CDR3 region. TCRbeta CDR3 regions were sequenced using the immunoSEQ Assay. Held by TCRdb, this immuneACCESS table contains in-frame sequences only and omits some clones. Under half of the omission traces to an unresolved V gene where checked; the cause of the rest is unknown. The sample table records under 25,000 clones; roughly 80% of these occur just once. The ten largest clones represent 20% to 30% of the sample. In the case of this clone: Its antigen has not been determined. No much larger clone is present one base from it, and per-base qualities are unavailable.

The sequence derives from an adult with an advanced solid tumor such as melanoma, head and neck, liver or kidney cancer. In this chain, TRBV7-9 is recombined with TRBJ2-3; the best D guess is TRBD1, with 7 bases matching. The sequencing here drew on CD4+ or CD8+ T cells sorted from blood, taken in a trial of the OX40 agonist ivuxolimab. CDR3 region: CASLSEGAPRADTQYF. The DNA is TGTGCCAGCCTCTCGGAGGGGGCGCCCCGTGCAGATACGCAGTATTTT.